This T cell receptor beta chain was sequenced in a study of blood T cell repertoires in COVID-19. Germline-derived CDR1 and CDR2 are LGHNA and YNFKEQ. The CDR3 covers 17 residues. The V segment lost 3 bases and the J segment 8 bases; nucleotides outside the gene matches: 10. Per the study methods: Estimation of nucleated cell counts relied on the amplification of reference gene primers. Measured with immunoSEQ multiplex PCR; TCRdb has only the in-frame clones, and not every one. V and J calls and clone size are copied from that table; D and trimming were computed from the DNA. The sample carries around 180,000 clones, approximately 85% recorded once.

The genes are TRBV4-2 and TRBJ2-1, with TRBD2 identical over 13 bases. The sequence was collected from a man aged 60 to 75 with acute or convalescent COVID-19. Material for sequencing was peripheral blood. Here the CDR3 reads CASSHSPGLAGWDEQFF. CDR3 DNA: TGTGCCAGCAGCCATTCCCCGGGACTAGCGGGATGGGATGAGCAGTTCTTC.